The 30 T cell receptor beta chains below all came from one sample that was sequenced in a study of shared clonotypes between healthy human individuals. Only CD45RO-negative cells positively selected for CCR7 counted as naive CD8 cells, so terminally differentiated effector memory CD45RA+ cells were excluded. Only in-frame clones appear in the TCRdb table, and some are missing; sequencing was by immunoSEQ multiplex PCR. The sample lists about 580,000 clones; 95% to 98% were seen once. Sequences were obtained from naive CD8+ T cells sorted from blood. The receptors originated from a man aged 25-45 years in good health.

CDR3 sequence reads: CAISEDTSGLYNEQFF. The CDR3 coding sequence is TGTGCCATCAGTGAAGATACTAGCGGGCTCTACAATGAGCAGTTCTTC. The V call is TRBV10-3, the J call TRBJ2-1; 9 bases are a match to TRBD2. The J segment lost 3 bases and the V segment lost 3 bases, leaving 6 bases of the junction unmatched. Germline V gives CDR1 ENHRY, CDR2 SYGVKD. This CDR3 has 16 amino acids.

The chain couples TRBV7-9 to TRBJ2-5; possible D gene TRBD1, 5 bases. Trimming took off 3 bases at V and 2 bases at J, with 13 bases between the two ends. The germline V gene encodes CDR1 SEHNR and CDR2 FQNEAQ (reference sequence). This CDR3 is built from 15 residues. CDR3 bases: TGTGCCAGCAGCTTTAGACAGCGTAATCAAGAGACCCAGTACTTC. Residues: CASSFRQRNQETQYF. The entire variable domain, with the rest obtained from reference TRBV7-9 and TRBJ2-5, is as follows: DTGVSQNPRHKITKRGQNVTFRCDPISEHNRLYWYRQTLGQGPEFLTYFQNEAQLEKSRLLSDRFSAERPKGSFSTLEIQRTEQGDSAMYLCASSFRQRNQETQYFGPGTRLLVL.

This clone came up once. DNA of the CDR3: TGTGCCAGCAGCTTACGGCCAGGGGCAGATACGCAGTATTTT. Amino acid sequence: CASSLRPGADTQYF. The genes are TRBV7-6 and TRBJ2-3; maybe TRBD1 (6 bases). Germline-derived CDR1 and CDR2 are SGHVS and FNYEAQ. V was clipped by 2 bases and J by 4 bases, with 10 bases between them. The CDR3 covers 14 residues.

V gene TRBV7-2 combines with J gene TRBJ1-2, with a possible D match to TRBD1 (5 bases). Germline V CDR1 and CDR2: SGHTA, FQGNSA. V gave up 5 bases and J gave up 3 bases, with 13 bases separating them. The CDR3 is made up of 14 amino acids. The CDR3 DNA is TGTGCCAGCAGCGCCACACAACAGGACTATGGCTACACCTTC. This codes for CASSATQQDYGYTF.

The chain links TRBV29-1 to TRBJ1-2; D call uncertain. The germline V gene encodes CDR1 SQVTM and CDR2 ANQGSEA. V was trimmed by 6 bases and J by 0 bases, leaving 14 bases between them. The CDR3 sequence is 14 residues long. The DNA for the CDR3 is TGCAGCGTAGCCACAGCGATTACTAACTATGGCTACACCTTC. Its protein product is CSVATAITNYGYTF.

The chain's CDR3 is CAIKTRDLSYNEQFF. Written as DNA, the CDR3 is TGTGCCATCAAGACCCGGGACCTTTCCTACAATGAGCAGTTCTTC. The chain employs TRBV2 and TRBJ2-1; D may match TRBD1 or TRBD2 (5 bases each). The CDR3 has 15 residues. Germline-derived CDR1 and CDR2 are SNHLY and FYNNEI. Trimming cost V 10 bases and J 1 base, with 17 bases left between them.

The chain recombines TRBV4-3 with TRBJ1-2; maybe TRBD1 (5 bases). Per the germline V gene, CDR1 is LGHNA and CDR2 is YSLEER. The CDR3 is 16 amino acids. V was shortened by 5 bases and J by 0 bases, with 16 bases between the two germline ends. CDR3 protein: CASSDSRAGSNYGYTF. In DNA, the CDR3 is TGCGCCAGCAGCGATAGCAGGGCAGGATCTAACTATGGCTACACCTTC.

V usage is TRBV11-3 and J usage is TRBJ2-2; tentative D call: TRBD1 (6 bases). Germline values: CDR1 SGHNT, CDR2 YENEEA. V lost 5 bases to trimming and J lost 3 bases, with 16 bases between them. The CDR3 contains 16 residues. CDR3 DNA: TGTGCCAGCAGCAGTCGTTCAGGGGAGCACACCGGGGAGCTGTTTTTT. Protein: CASSSRSGEHTGELFF.

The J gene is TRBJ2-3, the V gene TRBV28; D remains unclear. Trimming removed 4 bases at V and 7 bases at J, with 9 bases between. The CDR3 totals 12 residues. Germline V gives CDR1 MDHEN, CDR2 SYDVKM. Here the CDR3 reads CASSSLSNTQYF. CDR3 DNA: TGTGCCAGCAGTTCCCTCTCTAATACGCAGTATTTT. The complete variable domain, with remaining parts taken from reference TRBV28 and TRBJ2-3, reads DVKVTQSSRYLVKRTGEKVFLECVQDMDHENMFWYRQDPGLGLRLIYFSYDVKMKEKGDIPEGYSVSREKKERFSLILESASTNQTSMYLCASSSLSNTQYFGPGTRLTVL.

The CDR3 sequence: CASSLGGSINEQFF. CDR3 nucleotide sequence: TGTGCCAGCAGCTTAGGAGGGAGCATCAATGAGCAGTTCTTC. J is TRBJ2-1 and V is TRBV7-7; D is perhaps TRBD2 (5 bases). Trimming shortened V by 1 base and J by 6 bases, and 10 bases separated the two germline ends. This CDR3 spans 14 amino acids. Germline V gene data show CDR1 as SSHAT and CDR2 as FNYEAQ (reference sequence).

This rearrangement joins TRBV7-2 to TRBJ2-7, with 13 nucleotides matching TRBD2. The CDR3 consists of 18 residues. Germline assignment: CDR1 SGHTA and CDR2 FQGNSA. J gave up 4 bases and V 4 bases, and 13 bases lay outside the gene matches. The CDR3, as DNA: TGTGCCAGCAGCTCGGAGGTACTAGCGGGAGGGCCGAGGTACGAGCAGTACTTC. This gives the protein CASSSEVLAGGPRYEQYF.

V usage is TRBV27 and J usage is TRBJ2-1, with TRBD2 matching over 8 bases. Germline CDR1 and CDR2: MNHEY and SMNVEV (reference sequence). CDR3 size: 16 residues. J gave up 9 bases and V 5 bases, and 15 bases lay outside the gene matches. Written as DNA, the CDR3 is TGTGCCAGCAGTCCCCAGCGGGAGTTTCTCTGGGGTGAGCAGTTCTTC. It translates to CASSPQREFLWGEQFF.

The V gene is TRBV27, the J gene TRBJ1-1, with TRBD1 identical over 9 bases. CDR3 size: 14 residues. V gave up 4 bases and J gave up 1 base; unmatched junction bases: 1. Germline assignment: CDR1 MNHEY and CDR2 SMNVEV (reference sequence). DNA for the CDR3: TGTGCCAGCAGTTACAGGGGGCCGAACACTGAAGCTTTCTTT. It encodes CASSYRGPNTEAFF.

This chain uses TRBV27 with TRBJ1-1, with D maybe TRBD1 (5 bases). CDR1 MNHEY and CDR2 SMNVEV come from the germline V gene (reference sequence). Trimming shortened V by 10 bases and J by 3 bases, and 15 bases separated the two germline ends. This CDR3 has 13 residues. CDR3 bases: TGTGCCACCGGGGCAGTTTATGACACTGAAGCTTTCTTT. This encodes CATGAVYDTEAFF.

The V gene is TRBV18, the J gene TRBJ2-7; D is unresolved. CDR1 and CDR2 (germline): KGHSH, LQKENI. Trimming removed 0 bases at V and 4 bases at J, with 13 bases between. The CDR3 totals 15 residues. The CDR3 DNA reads TGTGCCAGCTCACCACCGGCCGGAGTCTCGTACGAGCAGTACTTC. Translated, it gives CASSPPAGVSYEQYF.

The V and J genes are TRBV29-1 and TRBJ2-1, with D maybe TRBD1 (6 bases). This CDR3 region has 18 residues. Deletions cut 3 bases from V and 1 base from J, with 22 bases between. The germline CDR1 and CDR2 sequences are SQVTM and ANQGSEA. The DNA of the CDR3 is TGCAGCGTTGACTCCTTCGTGGACAGACGTCAGTCCTACAATGAGCAGTTCTTC. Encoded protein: CSVDSFVDRRQSYNEQFF.

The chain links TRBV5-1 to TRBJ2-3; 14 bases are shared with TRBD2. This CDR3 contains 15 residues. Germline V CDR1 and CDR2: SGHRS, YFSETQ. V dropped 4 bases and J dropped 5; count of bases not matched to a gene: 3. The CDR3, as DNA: TGCGCCAGCAGCGTGGGACTAGCGGGGGAAGATACGCAGTATTTT. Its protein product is CASSVGLAGEDTQYF.

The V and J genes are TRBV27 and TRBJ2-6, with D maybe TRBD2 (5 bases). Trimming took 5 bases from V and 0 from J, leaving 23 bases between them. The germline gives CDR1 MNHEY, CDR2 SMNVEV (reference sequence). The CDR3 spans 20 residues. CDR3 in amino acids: CASSTHGIPHKPSGANVLTF. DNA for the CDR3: TGTGCCAGCAGTACCCACGGGATCCCCCACAAGCCCTCTGGGGCCAACGTCCTGACTTTC.

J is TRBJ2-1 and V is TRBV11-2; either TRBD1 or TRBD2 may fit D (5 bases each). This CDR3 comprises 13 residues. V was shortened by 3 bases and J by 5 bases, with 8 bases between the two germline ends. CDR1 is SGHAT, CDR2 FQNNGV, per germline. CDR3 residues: CASSFGTNNEQFF. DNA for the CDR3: TGTGCCAGCAGCTTTGGGACCAACAATGAGCAGTTCTTC.

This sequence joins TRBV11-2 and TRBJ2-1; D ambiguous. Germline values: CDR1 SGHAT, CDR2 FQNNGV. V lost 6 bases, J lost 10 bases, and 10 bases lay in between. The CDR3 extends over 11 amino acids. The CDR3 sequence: CASSSPREQFF. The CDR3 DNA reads TGTGCCAGCAGTTCGCCTCGGGAGCAGTTCTTC.

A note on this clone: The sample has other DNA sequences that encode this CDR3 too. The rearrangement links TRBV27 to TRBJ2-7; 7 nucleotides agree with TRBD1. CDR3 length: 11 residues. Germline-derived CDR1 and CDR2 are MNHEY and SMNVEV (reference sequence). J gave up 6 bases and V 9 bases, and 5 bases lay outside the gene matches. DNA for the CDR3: TGTGCCAGTAACAGGGGAAGCGAGCAGTACTTC. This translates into CASNRGSEQYF.

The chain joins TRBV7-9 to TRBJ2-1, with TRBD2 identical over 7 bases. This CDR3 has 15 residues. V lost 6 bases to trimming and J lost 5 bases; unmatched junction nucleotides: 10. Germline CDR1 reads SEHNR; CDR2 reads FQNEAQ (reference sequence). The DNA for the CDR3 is TGTGCCAGCAGTCGACCCGGGACTAAAGACAATGAGCAGTTCTTC. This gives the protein CASSRPGTKDNEQFF.

CDR3 coding DNA: TGTGCCACCAGCACGATAAAAGGGACCCAGTACTTC. Amino acids: CATSTIKGTQYF. J is TRBJ2-5 and V is TRBV15; D is uncertain. CDR3 size: 12 residues. V lost 4 bases to trimming and J lost 7 bases, with 10 bases between them. CDR1 LNHNV and CDR2 YYDKDF come from the germline V gene (reference sequence).

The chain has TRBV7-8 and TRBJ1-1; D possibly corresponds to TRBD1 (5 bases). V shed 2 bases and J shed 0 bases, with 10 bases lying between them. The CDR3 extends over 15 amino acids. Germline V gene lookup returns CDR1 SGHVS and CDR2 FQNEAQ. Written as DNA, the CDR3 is TGTGCCAGCAGCTTATATGGGGGAATGAACACTGAAGCTTTCTTT. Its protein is CASSLYGGMNTEAFF.

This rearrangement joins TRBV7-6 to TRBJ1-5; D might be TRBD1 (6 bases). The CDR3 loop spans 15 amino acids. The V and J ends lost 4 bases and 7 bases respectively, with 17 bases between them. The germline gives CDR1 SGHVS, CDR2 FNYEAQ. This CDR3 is CASSSSAQGTQPQHF. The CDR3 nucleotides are TGTGCCAGCAGCTCTTCAGCCCAGGGGACCCAGCCCCAGCATTTT.

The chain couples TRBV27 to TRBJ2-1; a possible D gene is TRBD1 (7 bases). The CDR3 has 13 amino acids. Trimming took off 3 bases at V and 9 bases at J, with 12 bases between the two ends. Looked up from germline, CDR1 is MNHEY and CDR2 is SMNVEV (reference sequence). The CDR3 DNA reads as TGTGCCAGCAGTTTCGGAGGGGGCGGTGAGCAGTTCTTC. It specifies CASSFGGGGEQFF.

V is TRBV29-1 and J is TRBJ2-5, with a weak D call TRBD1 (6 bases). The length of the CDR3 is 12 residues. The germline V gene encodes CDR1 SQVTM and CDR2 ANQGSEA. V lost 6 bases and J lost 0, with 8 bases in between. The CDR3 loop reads CSVGQNQETQYF. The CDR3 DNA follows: TGCAGCGTAGGACAGAACCAAGAGACCCAGTACTTC.

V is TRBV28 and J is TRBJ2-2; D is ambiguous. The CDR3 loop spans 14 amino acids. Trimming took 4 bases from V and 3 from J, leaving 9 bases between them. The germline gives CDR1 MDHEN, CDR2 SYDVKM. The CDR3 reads CASSSPRYTGELFF. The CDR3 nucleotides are TGTGCCAGCAGTTCCCCTCGGTACACCGGGGAGCTGTTTTTT.

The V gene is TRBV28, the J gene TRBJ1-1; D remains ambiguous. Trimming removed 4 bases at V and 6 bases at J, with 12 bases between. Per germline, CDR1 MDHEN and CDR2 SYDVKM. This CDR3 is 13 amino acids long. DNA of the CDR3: TGTGCCAGCAGTTCGACACTTCTCGCTGAAGCTTTCTTT. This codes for CASSSTLLAEAFF.

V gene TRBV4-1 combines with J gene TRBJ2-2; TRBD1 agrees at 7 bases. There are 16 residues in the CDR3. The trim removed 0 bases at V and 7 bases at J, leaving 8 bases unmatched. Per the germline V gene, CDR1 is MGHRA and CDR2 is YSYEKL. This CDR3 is CASSQDRGIWGGELFF. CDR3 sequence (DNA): TGCGCCAGCAGCCAAGACAGGGGGATTTGGGGCGGGGAGCTGTTTTTT.